This passage covers 2 T cell receptor beta chains from one sample sequenced in a study of PD-1 blockade in classical Hodgkin lymphoma. Time point meaning: cycle 4 day 1 (C4D1), after 6 weeks of nivolumab. Each of the patients experienced relapse following autologous stem cell transplantation, and their brentuximab vedotin exposure differed. Data came from immunoSEQ multiplex PCR; TCRdb stores just in-frame clones and leaves some out. This table holds roughly 41,000 clones, 65% to 70% found once. The sequences come from peripheral blood mononuclear cells (PBMCs), collected before the fourth cycle of nivolumab. The receptors derive from a human donor with classical Hodgkin lymphoma.

The CDR3, as DNA: TGTGCCAGCACTGGAGGCTATGGGGATGGCTACACCTTC. Translation gives CASTGGYGDGYTF. V and J are TRBV27 and TRBJ1-2; D unclear. CDR1 is MNHEY and CDR2 is SMNVEV in the germline V gene (reference sequence). V was shortened by 7 bases and J by 6 bases, with 15 bases between the two germline ends. This CDR3 is 13 amino acids long.

This rearrangement joins TRBV5-6 to TRBJ1-2, with 12 bases that match TRBD1. V trimming: 2 bases; J trimming: 8 bases; junction bases outside the gene matches: 10. The germline V gene encodes CDR1 SGHDT and CDR2 YYEEEE. The CDR3 is 16 residues long. The CDR3 reads CASSFAGQGAIGGYTF. The CDR3 region has the DNA TGTGCCAGCAGCTTTGCGGGACAGGGGGCAATAGGAGGCTACACCTTC.